The present T cell receptor beta chain was sequenced within a study of T cell repertoires in cytomegalovirus infection. Whole-study context: Carrying CMV and the relevant HLA type showed in public TCR beta signatures.

For this clonotype: Its antigen is currently unknown.

There are 14 residues in the CDR3. Germline CDR1 is MDHEN and CDR2 is SYDVKM. The ends lost 7 bases at V and 3 bases at J; junction bases unmatched: 5. MiXCR, run by TCRdb on the reads, gives a single entry per CDR3 protein. Counted here are about 160,000 distinct CDR3 sequences, roughly 17% occurring once; the ten biggest clones make up approximately 19%. Findings of the study overall: Carriers of CMV plus the relevant HLA were identified by cumulative public TCR beta family frequency. Dominating the ex vivo response were TCR beta clonotypes that were CMV-specific and HLA-C-restricted.

The source of this sequence is a human donor in good health (CMV status not recorded). Some clones in this sample may be carry-over from other donors' samples. The J gene is TRBJ1-4, the V gene TRBV28, with 7 positions matching TRBD1. Material: CD8+ T cells from PBMCs. The CDR3 DNA is TGTGCCAGCACCCCGACAGGGCCTAATGAAAAACTGTTTTTT. Translation gives CASTPTGPNEKLFF.